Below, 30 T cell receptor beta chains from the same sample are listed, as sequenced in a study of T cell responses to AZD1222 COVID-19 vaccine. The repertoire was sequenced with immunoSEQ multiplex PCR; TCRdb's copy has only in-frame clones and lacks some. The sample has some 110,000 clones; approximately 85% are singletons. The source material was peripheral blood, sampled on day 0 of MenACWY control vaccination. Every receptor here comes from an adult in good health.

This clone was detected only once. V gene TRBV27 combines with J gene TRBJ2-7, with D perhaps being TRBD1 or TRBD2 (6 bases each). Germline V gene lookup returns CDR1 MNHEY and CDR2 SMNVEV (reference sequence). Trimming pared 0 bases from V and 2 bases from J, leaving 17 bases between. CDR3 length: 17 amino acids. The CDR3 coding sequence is TGTGCCAGCAGTTTATCCCCAGTGGGGGGCGGTCCCTACGAGCAGTACTTC. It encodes CASSLSPVGGGPYEQYF.

CDR3 region: CASSLTGQGDQRQYF. CDR3 DNA: TGTGCCAGCAGCCTGACGGGACAGGGGGACCAACGGCAGTACTTC. The chain links TRBV5-4 to TRBJ2-7, with 11 positions matching TRBD1. CDR1 is SGHNT and CDR2 is YYREEE in the germline V gene (reference sequence). The CDR3 loop spans 15 amino acids. With 4 bases clipped from V and 9 bases from J, the junction kept 12 bases outside the gene matches.

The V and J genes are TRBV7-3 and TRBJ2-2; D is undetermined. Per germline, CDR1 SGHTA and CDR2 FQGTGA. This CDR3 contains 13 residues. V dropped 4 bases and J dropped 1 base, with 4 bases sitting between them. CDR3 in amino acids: CASSSGNTGELFF. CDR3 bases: TGTGCCAGCAGCTCAGGGAACACCGGGGAGCTGTTTTTT.

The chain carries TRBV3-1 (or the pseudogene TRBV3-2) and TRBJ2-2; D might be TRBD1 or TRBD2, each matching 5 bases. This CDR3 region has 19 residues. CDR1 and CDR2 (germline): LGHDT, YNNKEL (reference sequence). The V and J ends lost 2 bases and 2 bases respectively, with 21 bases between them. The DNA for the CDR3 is TGTGCCAGCAGCCAACTTTTTCTGGAGGTGACAGTAAACACCGGGGAGCTGTTTTTT. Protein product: CASSQLFLEVTVNTGELFF.

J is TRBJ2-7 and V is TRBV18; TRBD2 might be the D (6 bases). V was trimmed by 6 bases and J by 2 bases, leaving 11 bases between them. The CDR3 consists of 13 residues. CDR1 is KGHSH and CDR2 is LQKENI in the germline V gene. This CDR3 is CASSLGGTYEQYF. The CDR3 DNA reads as TGTGCCAGCTCCCTGGGCGGGACCTACGAGCAGTACTTC. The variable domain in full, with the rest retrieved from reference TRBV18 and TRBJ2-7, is NAGVMQNPRHLVRRRGQEARLRCSPMKGHSHVYWYRQLPEEGLKFMVYLQKENIIDESGMPKERFSAEFPKEGPSILRIQQVVRGDSAAYFCASSLGGTYEQYFGPGTRLTVT.

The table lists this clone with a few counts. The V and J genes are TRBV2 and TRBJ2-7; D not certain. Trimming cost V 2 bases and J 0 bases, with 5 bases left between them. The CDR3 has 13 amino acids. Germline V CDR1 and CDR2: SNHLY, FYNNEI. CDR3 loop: CASSEPFSYEQYF. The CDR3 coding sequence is TGTGCCAGCAGTGAACCTTTCTCCTACGAGCAGTACTTC.

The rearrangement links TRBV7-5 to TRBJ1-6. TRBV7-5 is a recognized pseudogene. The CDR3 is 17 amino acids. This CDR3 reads CARSPRHRGDYNSPLHF. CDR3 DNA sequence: TGTGCCAGAAGCCCCAGACACCGTGGGGATTATAATTCACCCCTCCACTTT.

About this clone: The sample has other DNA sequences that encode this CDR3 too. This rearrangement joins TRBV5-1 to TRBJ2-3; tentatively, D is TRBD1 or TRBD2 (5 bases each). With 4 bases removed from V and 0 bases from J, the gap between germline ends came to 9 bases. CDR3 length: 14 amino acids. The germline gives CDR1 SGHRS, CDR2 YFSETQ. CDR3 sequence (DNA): TGCGCCAGCAGCCTGGGGACCAGCACAGATACGCAGTATTTT. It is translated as CASSLGTSTDTQYF.

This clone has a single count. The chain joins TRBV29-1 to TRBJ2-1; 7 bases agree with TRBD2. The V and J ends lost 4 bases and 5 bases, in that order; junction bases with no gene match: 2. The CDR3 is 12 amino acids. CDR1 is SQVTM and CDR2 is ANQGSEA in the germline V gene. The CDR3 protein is CSVGLADNEQFF. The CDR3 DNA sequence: TGCAGCGTTGGGCTAGCGGACAATGAGCAGTTCTTC.

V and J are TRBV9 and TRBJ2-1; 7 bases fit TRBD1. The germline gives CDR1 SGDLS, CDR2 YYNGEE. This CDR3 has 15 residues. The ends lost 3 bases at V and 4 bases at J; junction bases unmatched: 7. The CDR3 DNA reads TGTGCCAGCAGCGGGACAGGAGACTCATACAATGAGCAGTTCTTC. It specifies CASSGTGDSYNEQFF. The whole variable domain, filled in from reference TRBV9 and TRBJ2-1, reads DSGVTQTPKHLITATGQRVTLRCSPRSGDLSVYWYQQSLDQGLQFLIQYYNGEERAKGNILERFSAQQFPDLHSELNLSSLELGDSALYFCASSGTGDSYNEQFFGPGTRLTVL.

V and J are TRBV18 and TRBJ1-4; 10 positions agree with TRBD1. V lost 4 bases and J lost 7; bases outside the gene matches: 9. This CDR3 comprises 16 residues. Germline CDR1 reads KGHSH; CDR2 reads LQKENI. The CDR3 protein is CASSRPGQGGFEKLFF. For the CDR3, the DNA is TGTGCCAGCTCACGTCCCGGACAGGGGGGCTTTGAAAAACTGTTTTTT.

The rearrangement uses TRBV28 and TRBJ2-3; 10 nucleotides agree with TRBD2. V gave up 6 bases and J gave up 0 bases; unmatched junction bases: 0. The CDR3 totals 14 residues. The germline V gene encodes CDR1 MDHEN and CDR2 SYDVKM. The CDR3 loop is CASRAGGSTDTQYF. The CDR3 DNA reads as TGTGCCAGCAGAGCGGGGGGGAGCACAGATACGCAGTATTTT.

CDR3 sequence: CASRAQGATGELFF. In nucleotides, the CDR3 is TGTGCCAGCAGGGCACAGGGGGCAACCGGGGAGCTGTTTTTT. V gene TRBV7-3 combines with J gene TRBJ2-2; TRBD1 aligns across 9 bases. Germline V lookup: CDR1 SGHTA, CDR2 FQGTGA. V shed 6 bases, J shed 5 bases, and the junction held 4 bases outside the gene matches. The CDR3 is 14 amino acids.

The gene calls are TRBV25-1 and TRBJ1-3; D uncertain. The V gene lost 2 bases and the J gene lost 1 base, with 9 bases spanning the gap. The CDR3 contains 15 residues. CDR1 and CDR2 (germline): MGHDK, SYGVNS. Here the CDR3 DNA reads TGTGCCAGCAGTGAAGGAGGCAGGTCTGGAAACACCATATATTTT. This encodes CASSEGGRSGNTIYF.

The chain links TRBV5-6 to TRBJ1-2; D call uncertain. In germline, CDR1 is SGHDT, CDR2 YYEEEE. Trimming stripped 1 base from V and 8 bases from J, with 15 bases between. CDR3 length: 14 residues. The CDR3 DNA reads TGTGCCAGCAGCTTGTACCCTCCAGCAAGGGGCTACACCTTC. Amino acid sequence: CASSLYPPARGYTF.

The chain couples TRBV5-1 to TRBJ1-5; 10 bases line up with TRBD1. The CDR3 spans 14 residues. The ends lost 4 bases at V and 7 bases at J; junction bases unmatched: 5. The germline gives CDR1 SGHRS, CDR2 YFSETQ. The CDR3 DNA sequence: TGCGCCAGCAGCGAGGGACAGGGGAGCCAGCCCCAGCATTTT. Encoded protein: CASSEGQGSQPQHF.

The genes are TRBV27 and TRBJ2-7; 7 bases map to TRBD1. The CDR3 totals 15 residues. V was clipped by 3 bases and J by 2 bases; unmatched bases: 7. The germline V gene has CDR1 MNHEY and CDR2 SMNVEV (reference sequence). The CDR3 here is CASSLRAGGPYEQYF. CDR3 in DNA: TGTGCCAGCAGTTTGAGGGCAGGGGGACCCTACGAGCAGTACTTC.

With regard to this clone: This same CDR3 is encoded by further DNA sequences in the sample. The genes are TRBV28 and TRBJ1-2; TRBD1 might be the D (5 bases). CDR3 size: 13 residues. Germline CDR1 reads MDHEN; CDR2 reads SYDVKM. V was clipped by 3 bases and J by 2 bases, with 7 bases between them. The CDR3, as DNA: TGTGCCAGCAGTTTGCAGGGAAACTATGGCTACACCTTC. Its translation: CASSLQGNYGYTF.

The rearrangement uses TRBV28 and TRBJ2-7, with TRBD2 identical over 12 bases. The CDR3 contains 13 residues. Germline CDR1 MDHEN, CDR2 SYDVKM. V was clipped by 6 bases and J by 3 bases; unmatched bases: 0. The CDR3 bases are TGTGCCAGCAGGACTAGCGGGGGCTACGAGCAGTACTTC. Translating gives CASRTSGGYEQYF. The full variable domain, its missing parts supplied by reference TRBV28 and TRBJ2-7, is DVKVTQSSRYLVKRTGEKVFLECVQDMDHENMFWYRQDPGLGLRLIYFSYDVKMKEKGDIPEGYSVSREKKERFSLILESASTNQTSMYLCASRTSGGYEQYFGPGTRLTVT.

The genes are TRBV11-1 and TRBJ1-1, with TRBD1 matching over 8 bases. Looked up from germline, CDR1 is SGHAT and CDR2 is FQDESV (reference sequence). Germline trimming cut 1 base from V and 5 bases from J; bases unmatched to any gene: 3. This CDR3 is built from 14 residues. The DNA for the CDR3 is TGTGCCAGCAGCTTAGTAACAGGGGGGACTGAAGCTTTCTTT. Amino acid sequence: CASSLVTGGTEAFF.

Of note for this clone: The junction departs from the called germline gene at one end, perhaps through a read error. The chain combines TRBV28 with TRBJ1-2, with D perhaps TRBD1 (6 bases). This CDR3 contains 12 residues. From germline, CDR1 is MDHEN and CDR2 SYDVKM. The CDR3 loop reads CAGSTGTPGYTF. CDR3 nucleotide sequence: TGTGCCGGCAGCACCGGGACACCCGGCTACACCTTC.

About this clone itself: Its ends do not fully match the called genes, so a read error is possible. CDR3 bases: TGTGCCAGCAGCGCCCCGGGACTAGCGGGGGGCCACTTC. Its protein is CASSAPGLAGGHF. This chain connects TRBV28 to TRBJ2-5, with TRBD2 matching 15 bases. Per the germline V gene, CDR1 is MDHEN and CDR2 is SYDVKM. This CDR3 region has 13 residues. Full variable domain (outside the CDR3, taken from reference TRBV28 and TRBJ2-5): DVKVTQSSRYLVKRTGEKVFLECVQDMDHENMFWYRQDPGLGLRLIYFSYDVKMKEKGDIPEGYSVSREKKERFSLILESASTNQTSMYLCASSAPGLAGGHFGPGTRLLVL.

The CDR3 coding sequence is TGTGCCAGCAGCGTAGGACGCCTCACGTACGAGCAGTACTTC. It yields the protein CASSVGRLTYEQYF. The chain employs TRBV9 and TRBJ2-7; D not resolved. Between the trimmed V and J ends, which lost 0 bases and 4 bases, there was a span of 11 bases. CDR1 SGDLS and CDR2 YYNGEE come from the germline V gene. CDR3 size: 14 residues.

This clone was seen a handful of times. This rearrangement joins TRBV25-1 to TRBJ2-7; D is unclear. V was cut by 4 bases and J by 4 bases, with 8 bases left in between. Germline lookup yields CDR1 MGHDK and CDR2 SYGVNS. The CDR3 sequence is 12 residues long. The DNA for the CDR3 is TGTGCCAGCAGTGCGGAATCTTACGAGCAGTACTTC. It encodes CASSAESYEQYF.

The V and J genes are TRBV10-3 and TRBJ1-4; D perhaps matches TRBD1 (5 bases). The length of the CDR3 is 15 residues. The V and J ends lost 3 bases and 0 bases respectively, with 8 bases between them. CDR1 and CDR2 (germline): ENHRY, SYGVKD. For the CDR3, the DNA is TGTGCCATCAGTGAAGGGGTATCAACTAATGAAAAACTGTTTTTT. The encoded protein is CAISEGVSTNEKLFF.

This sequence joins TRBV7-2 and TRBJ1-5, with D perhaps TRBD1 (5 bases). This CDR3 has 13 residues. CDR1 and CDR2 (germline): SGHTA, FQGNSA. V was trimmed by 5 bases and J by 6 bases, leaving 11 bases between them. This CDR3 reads CASSPFGAQPQHF. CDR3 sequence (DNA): TGTGCCAGCAGCCCTTTTGGGGCTCAGCCCCAGCATTTT.

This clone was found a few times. The chain's CDR3 is CASSVPWASNQPQHF. The CDR3 DNA is TGTGCCAGCAGCGTCCCTTGGGCTAGCAATCAGCCCCAGCATTTT. The chain combines TRBV6-5 with TRBJ1-5; D gene ambiguous. Germline V lookup: CDR1 MNHEY, CDR2 SVGAGI. The ends were cut back, 6 bases at V and 0 bases at J, with 12 bases in the middle. The CDR3 is 15 residues long.

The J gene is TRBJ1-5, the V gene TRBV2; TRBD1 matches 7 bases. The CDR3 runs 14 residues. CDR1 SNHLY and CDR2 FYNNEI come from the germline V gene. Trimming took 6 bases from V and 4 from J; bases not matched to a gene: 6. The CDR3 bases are TGTGCCAGCAGGGGGGACAGCCAGAATCAGCCCCAGCATTTT. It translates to CASRGDSQNQPQHF.

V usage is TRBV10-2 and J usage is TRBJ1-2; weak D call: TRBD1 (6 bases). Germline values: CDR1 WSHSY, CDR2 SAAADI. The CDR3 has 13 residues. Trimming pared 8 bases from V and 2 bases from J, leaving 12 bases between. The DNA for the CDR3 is TGCGCCAGCGGCCTAGGGGGGAACTATGGCTACACCTTC. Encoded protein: CASGLGGNYGYTF.

The chain's CDR3 is CASSLSGYGYTF. In nucleotides, the CDR3 is TGTGCCAGCAGCTTATCGGGCTATGGCTACACCTTC. The chain recombines TRBV5-8 with TRBJ1-2; D not certain. The V gene lost 2 bases and the J gene lost 4 bases, with 6 bases spanning the gap. From germline, CDR1 is SGHTS and CDR2 YDEGEE. This CDR3 region has 12 residues.